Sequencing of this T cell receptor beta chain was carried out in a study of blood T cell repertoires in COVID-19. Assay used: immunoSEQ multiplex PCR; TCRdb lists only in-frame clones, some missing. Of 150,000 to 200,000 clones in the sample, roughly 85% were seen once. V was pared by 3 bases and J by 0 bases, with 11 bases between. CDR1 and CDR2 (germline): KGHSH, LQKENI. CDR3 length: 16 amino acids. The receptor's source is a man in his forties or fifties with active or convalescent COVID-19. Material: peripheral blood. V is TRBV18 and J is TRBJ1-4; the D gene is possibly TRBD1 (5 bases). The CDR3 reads CASSPWGETTNEKLFF. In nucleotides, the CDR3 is TGTGCCAGCTCACCTTGGGGGGAAACAACTAATGAAAAACTGTTTTTT.